This TCR beta chain was observed in a study of shared clonotypes between healthy human individuals. Study outcomes and limitations: Non-shared clonotypes had lower generation probabilities than those shared by all four donors.

In regard to this clone: Antigen specificity is unknown.

CD4+ cells underwent separation, giving CD45RA+ naive and CD45RA-negative memory subsets. CDR1 is LNHDA, CDR2 SQIVND, per germline (reference sequence). This CDR3 comprises 12 residues. Trimming removed 4 bases from V and 5 bases from J, with 6 bases in between. Sorted-subset replicate PCRs used 200 ng DNA, around 27,000 T cell genomes. In the study's own analysis: Without quality scores, immunoSEQ junctional reads could not be filtered like full-length reads. Using immunoSEQ multiplex PCR, the repertoire was profiled, and TCRdb retains in-frame clones only, with some absent. From that table come the V and J calls and clone size; the DNA was used to work out D and trimming. The sample includes about 1.1 million clones, approximately 80% seen only once; the top ten take 0.89%.

The origin of this receptor is a man between 18 and 29 years old in good health. Some clones in this sample may be carry-over from other donors' samples. The specimen was memory CD4+ T cells from PBMCs. Stated subset: CD45RA-negative fraction. This rearrangement joins TRBV19 to TRBJ1-5, with D hard to call. The CDR3 region has the DNA TGTGCCAGTAGTAAGTGGGATCAGCCCCAGCATTTT. Its protein is CASSKWDQPQHF.